Given below is one T cell receptor beta chain in context. Repertoires were generated with immunoSEQ multiplex PCR, while TCRdb's copy carries only in-frame clones and drops some. The table records approximately 47,000 clones, around nine tenths of them present only once. The sample is drawn from a study of OX40 agonist ivuxolimab in advanced cancers. Looked up from germline, CDR1 is MDHEN and CDR2 is SYDVKM. This CDR3 region has 15 residues. V was pared by 5 bases and J by 1 base, with 15 bases between. This chain connects TRBV28 to TRBJ2-7; perhaps TRBD1 as D (6 bases). This receptor was identified in an adult with an advanced solid tumor such as melanoma, head and neck, liver or kidney cancer. This sample comprised CD4+ or CD8+ T cells sorted from blood, obtained in a trial of the OX40 agonist ivuxolimab. The CDR3 loop is CASSAPGHPSYEQYF. The CDR3 DNA reads as TGTGCCAGCAGTGCCCCGGGACATCCGTCCTACGAGCAGTACTTC.